This T cell receptor (beta chain) was documented in a study of cytomegalovirus exposure and HLA in healthy donors. General study results and limits: It was only CMV serostatus that was available as immune exposure information. A later look showed TCR association rates differing by HLA locus, highest for DRB1 and lowest for HLA-C.

As regards this clone: The antigen is not known.

Vbeta (60) and Jbeta (13) primers were used in the PCR. The method was immunoSEQ multiplex PCR; TCRdb's version includes in-frame clones alone and lacks a portion of them. This table has fewer than 90,000 clones, around 78% appearing once. The CDR3 length is 13 residues. V trimming: 6 bases; J trimming: 5 bases; junction bases outside the gene matches: 5. Germline V lookup: CDR1 LNHDA, CDR2 SQIVND (reference sequence). This clonotype originated in a male donor in good health and CMV-seropositive. The sequencing input was PBMCs. V is TRBV19 and J is TRBJ2-5, with 8 bases lining up with TRBD2. The CDR3 loop is CASSWAGGETQYF. The CDR3 nucleotides are TGTGCCAGTAGCTGGGCGGGGGGTGAGACCCAGTACTTC.